A selection of T cell receptor beta chains follows, all from one sample in a study of blood T cell repertoires in COVID-19. Here immunoSEQ multiplex PCR was the method, and the copy in TCRdb shows in-frame clones only, minus some. There are some 150,000 clones in the sample; around 86% occur only once, and about 2.5% lies in the top ten. The sequencing input was peripheral blood. Receptors originate from a man between 50 and 59 years old with active COVID-19. The CDR3 runs from the conserved cysteine through the conserved F or W. Fields, in order: J gene, D gene, clone size, V gene, CDR3 DNA, CDR3 protein. D genes are given only for firm matches. Some rows mark clone size as missing; the rest say once, few, many or name a class of expanded clone.

>TRBJ1-2|NA|NA|TRBV5-4
TGTGCCAGCAGCTTCCCTTCGAGGGCAGCCGCTAACTATGGCTACACCTTC
CASSFPSRAAANYGYTF
>TRBJ1-2|NA|NA|TRBV6-5
TGTGCCAGCAGTTCCCAAGGGGGGGGCGGTGGCTACACCTTC
CASSSQGGGGGYTF
>TRBJ2-7|NA|NA|TRBV6-5
TGTGCCAGCAGGACTAACTACGAGCAGTACTTC
CASRTNYEQYF
>TRBJ2-1|TRBD2|NA|TRBV5-1
TGCGCCAGCAGCCCTAGCGGGGGGGCCTACAATGAGCAGTTCTTC
CASSPSGGAYNEQFF
>TRBJ1-4|NA|NA|TRBV3-1/TRBV3-2
TGTGCCAGCAGCCAAGCCGTTAGTAATGAAAAACTGTTTTTT
CASSQAVSNEKLFF
>TRBJ2-7|NA|NA|TRBV6-6
TGTGCCACCGTAACAGGGGGGGCATCTTACGAGCAGTACTTC
CATVTGGASYEQYF
>TRBJ2-3|NA|NA|TRBV12-3/TRBV12-4
TGTGCCAGCAGTTTATCTAGCACAGATACGCAGTATTTT
CASSLSSTDTQYF
>TRBJ2-7|NA|NA|TRBV18
TGTGCCAGCTCACCCGGTATGACCTACGAGCAGTACTTC
CASSPGMTYEQYF
>TRBJ2-7|TRBD2|NA|TRBV6-5
TGTGCCAGCAGTTACTCTAGCGGGGGGGCCTACGAGCAGTACTTC
CASSYSSGGAYEQYF
>TRBJ2-2|NA|once|TRBV7-2
TGTGCCAGCAGCTTAGCGCGAGCCACCGGGGAGCTGTTTTTT
CASSLARATGELFF
>TRBJ1-1|NA|NA|TRBV5-1
TGCGCCAGCAGCCCGGAAGGGGGGAACACTGAAGCTTTCTTT
CASSPEGGNTEAFF
>TRBJ1-5|NA|NA|TRBV18
TGTGCCAGCTCACCTGAGTATGGCAATCAGCCCCAGCATTTT
CASSPEYGNQPQHF
>TRBJ2-3|NA|NA|TRBV18
TGTGCCAGCTCATTATCTCGCGGGCGGGCAGATACGCAGTATTTT
CASSLSRGRADTQYF
>TRBJ2-7|NA|few|TRBV7-2
TGTGCCAGCAGCTTAGATTCTAGCAGGCAGTACTTC
CASSLDSSRQYF
>TRBJ1-2|NA|NA|TRBV7-2
TGTGCCAGCAGCAGCACGACGGGGAACTATGGCTACACCTTC
CASSSTTGNYGYTF
>TRBJ2-5|NA|NA|TRBV5-1
TGCGCCAGCAGCCCGCCAGGGGGAGGACGAGAGACCCAGTACTTC
CASSPPGGGRETQYF
>TRBJ2-4|NA|NA|TRBV7-9
TGTGCCAGCAGTCCTGGCAGGGAAGAAAACATTCAGTACTTC
CASSPGREENIQYF
>TRBJ1-3|NA|NA|TRBV20-1
TGCAGTGCCAGTATGCGGGGGTTCGGAAACACCATATATTTT
CSASMRGFGNTIYF
>TRBJ1-3|NA|NA|TRBV6-5
TGTGCCAGCACCGAGATATCTGGAAACACCATATATTTT
CASTEISGNTIYF
>TRBJ2-1|NA|NA|TRBV6-2/TRBV6-3
TGTGCCAGCAGTTACAGGCTAGCGAGCAATGAGCAGTTCTTC
CASSYRLASNEQFF
>TRBJ1-2|NA|NA|TRBV5-6
TGTGCCAGCAGCTTGGCTGACTATGGCTACACCTTC
CASSLADYGYTF
>TRBJ1-2|NA|NA|TRBV4-1
TGCGCCAGCAGCCAACAATATTCAGGGGTGAGCTATGGCTACACCTTC
CASSQQYSGVSYGYTF
>TRBJ2-1|NA|NA|TRBV7-3
TGTGCCAGCAGCTTAAGGGGGGAGTCCTACAATGAGCAGTTCTTC
CASSLRGESYNEQFF
>TRBJ1-6|TRBD1|once|TRBV4-2
TGTGCCAGCAGCCAAGACAGGACAGGGATTAATTCACCCCTCCACTTT
CASSQDRTGINSPLHF
>TRBJ2-3|NA|once|TRBV29-1
TGCAGCGTTCTCCTTGGCACAGATACGCAGTATTTT
CSVLLGTDTQYF
>TRBJ1-6|TRBD1|few|TRBV6-5
TGTGCCAGCAGTTACTCGAACAGGGGGTATTCACCCCTCCACTTT
CASSYSNRGYSPLHF
>TRBJ1-4|NA|NA|TRBV7-9
TGTGCCAGCAGCTCACGGGACTCCGGGGATGAAAAACTGTTTTTT
CASSSRDSGDEKLFF
>TRBJ1-2|TRBD1|NA|TRBV7-2
TGTGCCAGCAGCATTAGGCCGGGACAGAGATATGGCTACACCTTC
CASSIRPGQRYGYTF
>TRBJ2-3|TRBD2|NA|TRBV7-2
TGTGCCAGCAGCCAAGCGGGGGGGCATGGAGATACGCAGTATTTT
CASSQAGGHGDTQYF
>TRBJ1-2|NA|once|TRBV2
TGTGCCAGCAGTGAAGGATTAGCGCGGCTAGCAGGCTACACCTTC
CASSEGLARLAGYTF
>TRBJ2-7|NA|NA|TRBV7-9
TGTGCCAGCAGCTCCTCTACAACGGCGGGCGAGCAGTACTTC
CASSSSTTAGEQYF
>TRBJ2-5|NA|NA|TRBV18
TGTGCCAGCTCACCAGCTATACAAGAGACCCAGTACTTC
CASSPAIQETQYF
>TRBJ1-6|NA|NA|TRBV6-5
TGTGCCAGCAATCAACAGGGAGCCTATTCACCCCTCCACTTT
CASNQQGAYSPLHF
>TRBJ2-1|TRBD2|NA|TRBV4-1
TGCGCCAGCAGCCAACCACGGCTAGCGGACTACAATGAGCAGTTCTTC
CASSQPRLADYNEQFF
>TRBJ1-3|NA|few|TRBV12-3/TRBV12-4
TGTGCCAGCAGTTTACCGGGAAACACCATATATTTT
CASSLPGNTIYF
>TRBJ2-3|NA|NA|TRBV11-3
TGTGCCAGCAGCCCATTTAGGGGCAGGCTTAGCACAGATACGCAGTATTTT
CASSPFRGRLSTDTQYF
>TRBJ1-1|NA|NA|TRBV7-2
TGTGCCAGCAGCTCGATGGGGGGGAACACTGAAGCTTTCTTT
CASSSMGGNTEAFF
>TRBJ2-7|NA|NA|TRBV7-2
TGTGCCAGCAGCTTAGTGGACATCTACGAGCAGTACTTC
CASSLVDIYEQYF